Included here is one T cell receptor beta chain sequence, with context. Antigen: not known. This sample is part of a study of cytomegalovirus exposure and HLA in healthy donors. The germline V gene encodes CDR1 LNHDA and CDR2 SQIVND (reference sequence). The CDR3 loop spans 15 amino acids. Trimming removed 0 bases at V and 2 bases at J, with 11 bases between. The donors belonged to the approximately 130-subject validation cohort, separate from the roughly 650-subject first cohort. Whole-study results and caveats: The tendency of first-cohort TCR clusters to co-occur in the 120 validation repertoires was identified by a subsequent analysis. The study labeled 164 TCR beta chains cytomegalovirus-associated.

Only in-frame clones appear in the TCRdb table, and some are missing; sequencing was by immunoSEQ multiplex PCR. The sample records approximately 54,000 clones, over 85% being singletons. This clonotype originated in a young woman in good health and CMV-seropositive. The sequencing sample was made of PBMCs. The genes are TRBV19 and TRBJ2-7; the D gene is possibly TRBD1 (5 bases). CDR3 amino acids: CASSIDISGTYEQYF. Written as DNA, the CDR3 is TGTGCCAGTAGTATAGATATCTCAGGGACCTACGAGCAGTACTTC.